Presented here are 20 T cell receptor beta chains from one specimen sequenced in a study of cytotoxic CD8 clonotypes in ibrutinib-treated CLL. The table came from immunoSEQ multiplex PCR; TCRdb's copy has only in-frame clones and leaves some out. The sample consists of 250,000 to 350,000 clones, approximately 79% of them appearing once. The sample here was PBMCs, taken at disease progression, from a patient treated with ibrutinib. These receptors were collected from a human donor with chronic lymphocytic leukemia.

As DNA, the CDR3 is TGTGCCAGCAGCTTAAGTGGGACAGGGGTGTACTACACCTTC. It codes for CASSLSGTGVYYTF. The V gene is TRBV7-2, the J gene TRBJ1-2; 10 bases are a match to TRBD1. J gave up 10 bases and V 2 bases, and 7 bases lay outside the gene matches. In germline, CDR1 is SGHTA, CDR2 FQGNSA. The CDR3 spans 14 residues.

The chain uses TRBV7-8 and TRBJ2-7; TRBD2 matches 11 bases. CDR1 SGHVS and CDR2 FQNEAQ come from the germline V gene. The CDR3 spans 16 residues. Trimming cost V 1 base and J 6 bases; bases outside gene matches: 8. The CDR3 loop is CASSLGTSGRTPEQYF. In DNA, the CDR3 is TGTGCCAGCAGCTTAGGCACTAGCGGGAGAACCCCCGAGCAGTACTTC.

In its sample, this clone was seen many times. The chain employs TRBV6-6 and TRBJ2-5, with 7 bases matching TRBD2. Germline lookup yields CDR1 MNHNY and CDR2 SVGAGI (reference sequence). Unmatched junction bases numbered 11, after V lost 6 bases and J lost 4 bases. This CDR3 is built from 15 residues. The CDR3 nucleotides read TGTGCCAGCAGACCACTGCGGGGGAATGCAGAGACCCAGTACTTC. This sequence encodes CASRPLRGNAETQYF.

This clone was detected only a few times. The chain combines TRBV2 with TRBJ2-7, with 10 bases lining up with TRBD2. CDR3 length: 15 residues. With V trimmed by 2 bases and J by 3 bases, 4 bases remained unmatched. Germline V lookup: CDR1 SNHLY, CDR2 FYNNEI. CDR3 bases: TGTGCCAGCAGTGAATGGCTAGCGGGAGTCTACGAGCAGTACTTC. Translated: CASSEWLAGVYEQYF.

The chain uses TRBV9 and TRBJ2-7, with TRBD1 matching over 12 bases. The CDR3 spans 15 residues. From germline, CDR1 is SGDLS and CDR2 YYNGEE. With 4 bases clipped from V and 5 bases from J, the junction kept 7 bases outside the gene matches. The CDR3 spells CASSSRDRGHDEQYF. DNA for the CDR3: TGTGCCAGCAGCTCCCGGGACAGGGGGCACGACGAGCAGTACTTC. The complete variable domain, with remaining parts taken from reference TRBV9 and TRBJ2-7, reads DSGVTQTPKHLITATGQRVTLRCSPRSGDLSVYWYQQSLDQGLQFLIQYYNGEERAKGNILERFSAQQFPDLHSELNLSSLELGDSALYFCASSSRDRGHDEQYFGPGTRLTVT.

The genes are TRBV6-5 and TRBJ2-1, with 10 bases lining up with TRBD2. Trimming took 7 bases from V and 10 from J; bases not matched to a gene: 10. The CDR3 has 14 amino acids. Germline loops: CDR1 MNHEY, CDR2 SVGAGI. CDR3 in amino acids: CASIERGGLSEQFF. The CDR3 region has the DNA TGTGCCAGCATAGAGCGGGGGGGCCTCTCGGAGCAGTTCTTC.

CDR3 in amino acids: CASSFVETGGPVPTDTQYF. DNA of the CDR3: TGTGCCAGCAGCTTTGTGGAAACGGGGGGCCCGGTCCCCACAGATACGCAGTATTTT. The chain carries TRBV7-3 and TRBJ2-3; D may be TRBD2 (7 bases). Per the germline V gene, CDR1 is SGHTA and CDR2 is FQGTGA. The germline V and J ends were trimmed by 3 bases and 2 bases, with 24 bases remaining between them. This CDR3 has 19 residues. Using reference TRBV7-3 and TRBJ2-3 for the parts outside the CDR3, the full variable domain is GAGVSQTPSNKVTEKGKYVELRCDPISGHTALYWYRQSLGQGPEFLIYFQGTGAADDSGLPNDRFFAVRPEGSVSTLKIQRTERGDSAVYLCASSFVETGGPVPTDTQYFGPGTRLTVL.

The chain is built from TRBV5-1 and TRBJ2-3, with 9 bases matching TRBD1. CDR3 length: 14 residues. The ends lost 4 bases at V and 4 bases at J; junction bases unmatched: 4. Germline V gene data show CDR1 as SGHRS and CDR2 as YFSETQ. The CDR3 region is CASSHRGPADTQYF. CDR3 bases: TGCGCCAGCAGCCACAGGGGGCCAGCAGATACGCAGTATTTT.

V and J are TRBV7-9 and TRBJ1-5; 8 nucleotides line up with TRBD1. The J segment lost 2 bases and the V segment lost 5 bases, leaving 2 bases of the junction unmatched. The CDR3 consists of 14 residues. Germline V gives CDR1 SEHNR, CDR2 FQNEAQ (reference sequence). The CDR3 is CASSLDRGNQPQHF. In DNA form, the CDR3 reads TGTGCCAGCAGCCTGGACAGGGGCAATCAGCCCCAGCATTTT.

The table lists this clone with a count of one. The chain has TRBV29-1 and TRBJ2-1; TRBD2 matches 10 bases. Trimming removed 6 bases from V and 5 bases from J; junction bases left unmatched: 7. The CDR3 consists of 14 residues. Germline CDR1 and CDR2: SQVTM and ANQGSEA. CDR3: CSVDGGLADNEQFF. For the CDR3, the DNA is TGCAGCGTCGACGGAGGACTAGCGGACAATGAGCAGTTCTTC.

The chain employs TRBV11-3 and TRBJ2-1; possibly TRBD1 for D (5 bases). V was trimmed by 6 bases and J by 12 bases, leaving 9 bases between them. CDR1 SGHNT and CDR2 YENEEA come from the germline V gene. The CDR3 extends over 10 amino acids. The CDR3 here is CASREGAQFF. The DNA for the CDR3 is TGTGCCAGCAGGGAAGGGGCGCAGTTCTTC.

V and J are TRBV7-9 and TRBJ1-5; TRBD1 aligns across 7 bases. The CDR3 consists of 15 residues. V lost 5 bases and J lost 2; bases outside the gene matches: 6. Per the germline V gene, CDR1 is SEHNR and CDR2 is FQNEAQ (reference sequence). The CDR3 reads CASSTDREGNQPQHF. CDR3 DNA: TGTGCCAGCAGCACTGACAGGGAAGGCAATCAGCCCCAGCATTTT.

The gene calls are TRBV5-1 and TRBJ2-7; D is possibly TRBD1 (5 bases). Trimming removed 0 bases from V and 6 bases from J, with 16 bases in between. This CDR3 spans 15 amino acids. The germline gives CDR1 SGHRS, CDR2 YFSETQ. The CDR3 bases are TGCGCCAGCAGCTTGGTCTCGCAGGGTGCTGGCGAGCAGTACTTC. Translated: CASSLVSQGAGEQYF.

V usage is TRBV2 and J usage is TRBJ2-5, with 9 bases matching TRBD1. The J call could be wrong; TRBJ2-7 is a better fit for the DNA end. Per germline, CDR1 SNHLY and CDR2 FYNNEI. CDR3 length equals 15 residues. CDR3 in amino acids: CASRRGTGSNYEQYF. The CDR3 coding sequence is TGTGCCAGCAGGAGAGGGACAGGGTCGAACTACGAGCAGTACTTC.

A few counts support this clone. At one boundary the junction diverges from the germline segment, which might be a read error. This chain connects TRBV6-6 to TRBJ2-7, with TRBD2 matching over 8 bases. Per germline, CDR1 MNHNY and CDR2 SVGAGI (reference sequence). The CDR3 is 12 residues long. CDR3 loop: CASSYPGGAAHF. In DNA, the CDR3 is TGTGCCAGCAGTTACCCGGGGGGGGCCGCTCACTTC.

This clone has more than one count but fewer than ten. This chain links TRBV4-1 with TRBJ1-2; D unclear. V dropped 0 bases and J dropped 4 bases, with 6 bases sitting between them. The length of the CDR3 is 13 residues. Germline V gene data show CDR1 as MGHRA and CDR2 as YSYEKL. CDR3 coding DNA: TGCGCCAGCAGCCAAGATGGGCCCTATGGCTACACCTTC. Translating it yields CASSQDGPYGYTF.

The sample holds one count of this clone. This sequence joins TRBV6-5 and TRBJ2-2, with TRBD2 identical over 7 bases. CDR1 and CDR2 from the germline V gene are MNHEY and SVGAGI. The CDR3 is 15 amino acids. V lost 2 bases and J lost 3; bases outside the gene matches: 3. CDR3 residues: CASSYRREHTGELFF. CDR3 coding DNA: TGTGCCAGCAGTTACCGGCGGGAGCACACCGGGGAGCTGTTTTTT.

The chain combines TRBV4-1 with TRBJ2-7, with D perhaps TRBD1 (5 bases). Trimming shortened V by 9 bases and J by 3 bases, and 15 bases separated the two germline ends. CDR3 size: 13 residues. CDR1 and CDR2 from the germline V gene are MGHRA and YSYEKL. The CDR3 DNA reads TGCGCCAGTTCCAGGGTTATGGGCTACGAGCAGTACTTC. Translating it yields CASSRVMGYEQYF.

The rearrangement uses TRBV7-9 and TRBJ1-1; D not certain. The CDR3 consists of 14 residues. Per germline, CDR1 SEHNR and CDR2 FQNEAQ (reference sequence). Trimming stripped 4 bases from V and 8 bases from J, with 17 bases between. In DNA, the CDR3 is TGTGCCAGCAGCTCCGGGCCCTTCGACGGGGAAGCTTTCTTT. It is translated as CASSSGPFDGEAFF.

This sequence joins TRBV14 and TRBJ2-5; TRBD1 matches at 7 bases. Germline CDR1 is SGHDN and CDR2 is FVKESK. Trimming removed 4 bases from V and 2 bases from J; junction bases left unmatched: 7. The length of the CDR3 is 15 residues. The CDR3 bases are TGTGCCAGCAGCCCCCGCGAGGGGGCACAAGAGACCCAGTACTTC. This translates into CASSPREGAQETQYF.